Each of the 6 T cell receptor beta chains below was sequenced from the same sample in a study of cytomegalovirus exposure and HLA in healthy donors. The PCR made use of 60 Vbeta and 13 Jbeta primers. Profiling relied on immunoSEQ multiplex PCR, and the TCRdb table lists in-frame clones only, not all of them. This sample yields around 140,000 clones, of which 75% to 90% are seen a single time; 2.5% to 3.5% belongs to the top ten. Source material: PBMCs. The receptors derive from a woman in her twenties or thirties in good health and CMV-seronegative.

This sequence joins TRBV7-9 and TRBJ2-7; D gene uncertain. Germline V CDR1 and CDR2: SEHNR, FQNEAQ (reference sequence). V gave up 5 bases and J gave up 1 base, with 12 bases separating them. The CDR3 extends over 14 amino acids. CDR3 in amino acids: CASSPRLDSYEQYF. CDR3 coding DNA: TGTGCCAGCAGCCCCCGACTCGATTCCTACGAGCAGTACTTC.

The gene calls are TRBV2 and TRBJ1-4; D possibly corresponds to TRBD1 (6 bases). Germline V gene data show CDR1 as SNHLY and CDR2 as FYNNEI. The CDR3 loop spans 15 amino acids. With 5 bases removed from V and 8 bases from J, the gap between germline ends came to 18 bases. CDR3 coding DNA: TGTGCCAGCAGTTCCCTGACAGGAATGGGAGAAAAACTGTTTTTT. Translated: CASSSLTGMGEKLFF.

The J gene is TRBJ2-2, the V gene TRBV5-1; D may be TRBD1 (7 bases). Trimming took off 2 bases at V and 3 bases at J, with 20 bases between the two ends. This CDR3 contains 18 residues. The V gene's germline CDR1 is SGHRS and CDR2 YFSETQ. CDR3 residues: CASSLIPQGGSHTGELFF. CDR3 nucleotide sequence: TGCGCCAGCAGCTTAATTCCTCAGGGGGGCTCACACACCGGGGAGCTGTTTTTT.

The chain uses TRBV7-2 and TRBJ1-4; a possible D gene is TRBD1 (5 bases). The V and J ends lost 1 base and 5 bases respectively, with 11 bases between them. The CDR3 length is 15 residues. Germline CDR1 reads SGHTA; CDR2 reads FQGNSA. The CDR3 here is CASSLDGGFNEKLFF. The DNA for the CDR3 is TGTGCCAGCAGCTTAGATGGGGGGTTCAATGAAAAACTGTTTTTT.

The table lists this clone with a count of one. The chain uses TRBV19 and TRBJ1-4, with a tentative D call TRBD1 (6 bases). V lost 10 bases and J 0 bases, leaving 15 bases between the germline ends. The CDR3 consists of 15 residues. CDR1 LNHDA and CDR2 SQIVND come from the germline V gene (reference sequence). CDR3 nucleotides: TGTGCCACCCGACAGGAACTATCAACTAATGAAAAACTGTTTTTT. Its protein is CATRQELSTNEKLFF.

This rearrangement joins TRBV2 to TRBJ2-6, with D maybe TRBD1 (5 bases). The V end lost 7 bases, the J end lost 5 bases, and 12 bases lay between the germline ends. From germline, CDR1 is SNHLY and CDR2 FYNNEI. There are 14 residues in the CDR3. CDR3 in DNA: TGTGCCAGCAATATGGCAGGGTGGGCCAACGTCCTGACTTTC. Translated, it gives CASNMAGWANVLTF.